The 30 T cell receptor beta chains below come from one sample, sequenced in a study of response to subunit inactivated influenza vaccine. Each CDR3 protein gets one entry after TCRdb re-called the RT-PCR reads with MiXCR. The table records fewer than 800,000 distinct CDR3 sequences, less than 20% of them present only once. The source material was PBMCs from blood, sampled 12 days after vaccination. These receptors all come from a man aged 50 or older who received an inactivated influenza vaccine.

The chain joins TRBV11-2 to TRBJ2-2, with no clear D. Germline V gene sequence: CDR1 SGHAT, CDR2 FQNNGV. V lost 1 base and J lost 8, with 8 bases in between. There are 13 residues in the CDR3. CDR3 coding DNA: TGTGCCAGCAGCTTAGTTTTTAAGGGGGAGCTGTTTTTT. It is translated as CASSLVFKGELFF.

In DNA form, the CDR3 reads TGCAGCGAGGGAGGTACATATGGCTACACCTTC. Encoded protein: CSEGGTYGYTF. This chain joins TRBV29-1 and TRBJ1-2; no clear D gene. The germline gives CDR1 SQVTM, CDR2 ANQGSEA. The CDR3 length is 11 residues. V lost 7 bases to trimming and J lost 5 bases, with 11 bases between them.

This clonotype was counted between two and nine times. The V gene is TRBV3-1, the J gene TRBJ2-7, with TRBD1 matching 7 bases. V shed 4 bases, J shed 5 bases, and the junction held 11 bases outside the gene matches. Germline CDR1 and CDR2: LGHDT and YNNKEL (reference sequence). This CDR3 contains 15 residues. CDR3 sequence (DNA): TGTGCCAGCAGCCTAGAACCCGACAGGGCCCACGAGCAGTACTTC. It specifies CASSLEPDRAHEQYF.

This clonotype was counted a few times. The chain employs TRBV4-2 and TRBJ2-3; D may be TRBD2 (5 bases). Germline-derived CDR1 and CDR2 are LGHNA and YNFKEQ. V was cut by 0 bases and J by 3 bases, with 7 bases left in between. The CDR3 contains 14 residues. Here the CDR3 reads CASSQDTGTDTQYF. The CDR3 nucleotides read TGTGCCAGCAGCCAAGATACGGGGACAGATACGCAGTATTTT.

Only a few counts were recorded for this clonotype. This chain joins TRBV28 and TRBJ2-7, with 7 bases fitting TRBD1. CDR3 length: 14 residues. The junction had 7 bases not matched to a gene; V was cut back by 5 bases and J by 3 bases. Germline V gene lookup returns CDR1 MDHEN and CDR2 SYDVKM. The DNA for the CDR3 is TGTGCCAGCAGTCTAGACAGGGAACTCTACGAGCAGTACTTC. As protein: CASSLDRELYEQYF.

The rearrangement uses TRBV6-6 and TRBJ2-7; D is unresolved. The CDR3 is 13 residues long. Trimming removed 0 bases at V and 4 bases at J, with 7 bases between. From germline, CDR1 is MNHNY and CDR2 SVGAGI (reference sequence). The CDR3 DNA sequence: TGTGCCAGCAGTTACTCAGCCCCGTACGAGCAGTACTTC. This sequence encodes CASSYSAPYEQYF.

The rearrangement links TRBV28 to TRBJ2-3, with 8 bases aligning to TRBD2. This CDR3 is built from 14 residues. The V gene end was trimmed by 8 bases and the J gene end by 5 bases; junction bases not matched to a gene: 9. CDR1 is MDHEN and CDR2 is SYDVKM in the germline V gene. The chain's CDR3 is CASSGTRILDTQYF. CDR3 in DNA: TGTGCCAGCTCCGGGACTAGAATTTTAGATACGCAGTATTTT.

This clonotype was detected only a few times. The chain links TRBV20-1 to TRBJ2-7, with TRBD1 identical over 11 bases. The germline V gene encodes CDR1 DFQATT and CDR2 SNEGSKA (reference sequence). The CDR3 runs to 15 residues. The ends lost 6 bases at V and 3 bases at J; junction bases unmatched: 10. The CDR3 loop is CSANGQGATVYEQYF. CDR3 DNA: TGCAGTGCAAACGGACAGGGGGCGACGGTCTACGAGCAGTACTTC.

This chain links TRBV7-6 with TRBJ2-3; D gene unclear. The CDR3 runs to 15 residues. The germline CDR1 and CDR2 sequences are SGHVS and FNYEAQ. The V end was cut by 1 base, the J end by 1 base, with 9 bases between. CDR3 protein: CASSLGVLGTDTQYF. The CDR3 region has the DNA TGTGCCAGCAGCTTAGGGGTTCTCGGCACAGATACGCAGTATTTT. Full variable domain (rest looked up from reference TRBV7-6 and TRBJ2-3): GAGVSQSPRYKVTKRGQDVALRCDPISGHVSLYWYRQALGQGPEFLTYFNYEAQQDKSGLPNDRFSAERPEGSISTLTIQRTEQRDSAMYRCASSLGVLGTDTQYFGPGTRLTVL.

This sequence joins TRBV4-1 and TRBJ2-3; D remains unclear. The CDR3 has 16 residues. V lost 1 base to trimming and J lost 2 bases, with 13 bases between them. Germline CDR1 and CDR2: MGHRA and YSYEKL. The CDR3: CASSQGVPLATDTQYF. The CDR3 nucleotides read TGCGCCAGCAGCCAAGGAGTCCCGCTGGCCACAGATACGCAGTATTTT.

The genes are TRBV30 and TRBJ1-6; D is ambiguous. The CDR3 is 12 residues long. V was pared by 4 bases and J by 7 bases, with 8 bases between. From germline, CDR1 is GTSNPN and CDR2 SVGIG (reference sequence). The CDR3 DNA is TGTGCCTGGACCAACAGAAATTCACCCCTCCACTTT. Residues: CAWTNRNSPLHF.

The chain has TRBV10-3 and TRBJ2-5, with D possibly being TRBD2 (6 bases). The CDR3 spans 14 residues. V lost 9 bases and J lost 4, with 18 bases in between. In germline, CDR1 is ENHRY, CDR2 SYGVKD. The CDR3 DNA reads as TGTGCCATAAGCCAAGGAAGGGGAGGAGAGACCCAGTACTTC. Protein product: CAISQGRGGETQYF.

CDR3 sequence: CAISESLGPVDTGELFF. The CDR3 DNA follows: TGTGCCATCAGTGAGTCGTTGGGCCCCGTCGACACCGGGGAGCTGTTTTTT. The V and J genes are TRBV10-3 and TRBJ2-2; D is ambiguous. V gave up 0 bases and J gave up 3 bases, with 14 bases separating them. Looked up from germline, CDR1 is ENHRY and CDR2 is SYGVKD. There are 17 residues in the CDR3.

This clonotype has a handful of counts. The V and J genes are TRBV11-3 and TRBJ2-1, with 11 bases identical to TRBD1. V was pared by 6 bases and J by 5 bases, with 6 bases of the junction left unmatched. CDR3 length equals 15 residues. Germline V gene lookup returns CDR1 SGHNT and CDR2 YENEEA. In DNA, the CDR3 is TGTGCCAGCAGTTGGGGACAGGGGGGTCACAATGAGCAGTTCTTC. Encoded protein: CASSWGQGGHNEQFF. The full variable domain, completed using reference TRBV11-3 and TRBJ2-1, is EAGVVQSPRYKIIEKKQPVAFWCNPISGHNTLYWYLQNLGQGPELLIRYENEEAVDDSQLPKDRFSAERLKGVDSTLKIQPAELGDSAVYLCASSWGQGGHNEQFFGPGTRLTVL.

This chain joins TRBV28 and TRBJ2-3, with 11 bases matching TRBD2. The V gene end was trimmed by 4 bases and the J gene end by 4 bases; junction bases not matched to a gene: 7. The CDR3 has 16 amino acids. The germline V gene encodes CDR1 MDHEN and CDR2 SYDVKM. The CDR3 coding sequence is TGTGCCAGCAGTTCGATAGCGGGAGGGCCCCCAGATACGCAGTATTTT. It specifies CASSSIAGGPPDTQYF. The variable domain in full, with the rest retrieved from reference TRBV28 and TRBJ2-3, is DVKVTQSSRYLVKRTGEKVFLECVQDMDHENMFWYRQDPGLGLRLIYFSYDVKMKEKGDIPEGYSVSREKKERFSLILESASTNQTSMYLCASSSIAGGPPDTQYFGPGTRLTVL.

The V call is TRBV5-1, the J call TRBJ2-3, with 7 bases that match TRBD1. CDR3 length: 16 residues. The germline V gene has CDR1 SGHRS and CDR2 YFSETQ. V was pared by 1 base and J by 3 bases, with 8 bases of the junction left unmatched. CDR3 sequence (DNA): TGCGCCAGCAGCTTGCTGACAGGGAAAGGAACAGATACGCAGTATTTT. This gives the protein CASSLLTGKGTDTQYF.

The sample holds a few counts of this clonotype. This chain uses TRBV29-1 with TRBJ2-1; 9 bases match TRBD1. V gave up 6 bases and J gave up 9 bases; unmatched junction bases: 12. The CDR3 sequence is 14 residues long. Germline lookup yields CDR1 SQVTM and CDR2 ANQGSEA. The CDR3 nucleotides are TGCAGCGTCCGGACAGGGGACCCGACGGTTGAGCAGTTCTTC. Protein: CSVRTGDPTVEQFF.

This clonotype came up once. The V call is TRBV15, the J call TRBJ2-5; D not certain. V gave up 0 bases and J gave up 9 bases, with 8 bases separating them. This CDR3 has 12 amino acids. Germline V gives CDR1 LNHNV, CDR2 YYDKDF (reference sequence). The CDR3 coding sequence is TGTGCCACCAGCAGAGATCGGGCGGCCCAGTACTTC. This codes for CATSRDRAAQYF.

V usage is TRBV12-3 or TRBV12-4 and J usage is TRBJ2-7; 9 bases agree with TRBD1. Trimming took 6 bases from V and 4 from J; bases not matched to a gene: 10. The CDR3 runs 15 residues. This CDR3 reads CASSGQGSPGYEQYF. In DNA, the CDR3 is TGTGCCAGCAGCGGACAGGGGTCCCCAGGGTACGAGCAGTACTTC.

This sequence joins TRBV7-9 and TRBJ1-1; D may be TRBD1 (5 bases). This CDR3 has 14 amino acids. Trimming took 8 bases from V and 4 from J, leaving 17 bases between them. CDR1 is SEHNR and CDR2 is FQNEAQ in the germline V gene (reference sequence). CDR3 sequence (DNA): TGTGCCAGCGAAGGACACCGGAAAACCACTGAAGCTTTCTTT. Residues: CASEGHRKTTEAFF.

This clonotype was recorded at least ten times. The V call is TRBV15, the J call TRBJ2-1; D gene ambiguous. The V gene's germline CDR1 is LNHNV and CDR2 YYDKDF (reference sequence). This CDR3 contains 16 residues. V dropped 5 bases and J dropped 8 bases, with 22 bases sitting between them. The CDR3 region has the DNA TGTGCCACCAGCTCCCGGACCATTCCCTCAGCCTATGAGCAGTTCTTC. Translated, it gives CATSSRTIPSAYEQFF.

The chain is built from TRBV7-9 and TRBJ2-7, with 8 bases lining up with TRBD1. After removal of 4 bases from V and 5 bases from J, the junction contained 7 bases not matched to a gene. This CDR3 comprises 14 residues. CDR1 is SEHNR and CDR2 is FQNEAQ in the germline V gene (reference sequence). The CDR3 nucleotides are TGTGCCAGCAGCTATTCAGGGGGCCGGGACGAGCAGTACTTC. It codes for CASSYSGGRDEQYF.

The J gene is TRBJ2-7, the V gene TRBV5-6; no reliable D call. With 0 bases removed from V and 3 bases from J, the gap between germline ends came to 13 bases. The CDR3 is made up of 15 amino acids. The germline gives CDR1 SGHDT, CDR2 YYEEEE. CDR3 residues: CASSLAGSLVYEQYF. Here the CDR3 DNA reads TGTGCCAGCAGCTTGGCCGGCAGCTTAGTCTACGAGCAGTACTTC.

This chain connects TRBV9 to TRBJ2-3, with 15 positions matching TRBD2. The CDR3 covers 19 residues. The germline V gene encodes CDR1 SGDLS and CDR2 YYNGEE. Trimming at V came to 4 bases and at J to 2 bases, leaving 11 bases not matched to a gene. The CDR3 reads CASSSGLAGGVDTTDTQYF. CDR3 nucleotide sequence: TGTGCCAGCAGCTCCGGACTAGCGGGAGGGGTCGACACCACAGATACGCAGTATTTT.

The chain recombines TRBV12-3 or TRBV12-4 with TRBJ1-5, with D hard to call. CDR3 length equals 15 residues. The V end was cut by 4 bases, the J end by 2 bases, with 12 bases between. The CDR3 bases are TGTGCCAGCAGTTCGTCGGGGAAGGGCAATCAGCCCCAGCATTTT. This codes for CASSSSGKGNQPQHF.

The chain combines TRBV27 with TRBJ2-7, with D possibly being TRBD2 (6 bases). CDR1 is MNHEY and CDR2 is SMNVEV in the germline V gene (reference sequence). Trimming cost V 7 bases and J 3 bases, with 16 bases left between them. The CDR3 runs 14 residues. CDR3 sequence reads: CASKSSRGNYEQYF. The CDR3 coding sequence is TGTGCCAGCAAATCCAGCCGGGGGAACTACGAGCAGTACTTC.

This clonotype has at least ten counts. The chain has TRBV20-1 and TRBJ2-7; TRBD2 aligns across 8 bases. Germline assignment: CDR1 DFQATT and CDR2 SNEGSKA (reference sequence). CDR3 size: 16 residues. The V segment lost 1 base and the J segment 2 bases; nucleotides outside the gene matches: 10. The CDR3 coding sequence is TGCAGTGCTAGAGCCCTCGGGCGGGAGGTTACCTACGAGCAGTACTTC. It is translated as CSARALGREVTYEQYF.

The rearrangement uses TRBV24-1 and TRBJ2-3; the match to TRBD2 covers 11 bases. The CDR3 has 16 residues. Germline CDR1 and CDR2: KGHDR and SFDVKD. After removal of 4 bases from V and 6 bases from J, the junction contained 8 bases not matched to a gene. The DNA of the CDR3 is TGTGCCACCAGTGACCCTAGTAGCGGGAGGGCGGATACGCAGTATTTT. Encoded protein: CATSDPSSGRADTQYF.

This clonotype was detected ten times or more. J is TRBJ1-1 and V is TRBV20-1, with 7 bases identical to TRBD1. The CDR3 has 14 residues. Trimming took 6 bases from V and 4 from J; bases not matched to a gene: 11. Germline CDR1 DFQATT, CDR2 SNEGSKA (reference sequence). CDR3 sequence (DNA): TGCAGTGCCCGAGGTGTCAGGGGGGGCACTGAAGCTTTCTTT. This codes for CSARGVRGGTEAFF.

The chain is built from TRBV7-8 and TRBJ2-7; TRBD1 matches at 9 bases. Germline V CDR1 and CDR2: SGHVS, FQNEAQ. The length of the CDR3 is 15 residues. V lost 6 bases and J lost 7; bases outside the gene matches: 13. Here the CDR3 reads CASSRDRVAHFEQYF. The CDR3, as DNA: TGTGCCAGCAGTCGGGACAGGGTCGCTCACTTTGAGCAGTACTTC.